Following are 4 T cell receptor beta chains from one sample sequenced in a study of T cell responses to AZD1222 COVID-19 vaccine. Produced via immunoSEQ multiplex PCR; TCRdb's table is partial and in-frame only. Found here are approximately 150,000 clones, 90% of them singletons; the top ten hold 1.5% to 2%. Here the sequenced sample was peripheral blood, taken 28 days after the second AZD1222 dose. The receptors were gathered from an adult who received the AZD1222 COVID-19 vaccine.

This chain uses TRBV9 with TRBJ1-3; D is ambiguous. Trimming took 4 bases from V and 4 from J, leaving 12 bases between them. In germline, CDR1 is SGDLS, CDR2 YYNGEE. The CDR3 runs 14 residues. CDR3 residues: CASSSQVGGNTIYF. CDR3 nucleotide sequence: TGTGCCAGCAGCTCTCAGGTGGGGGGAAACACCATATATTTT. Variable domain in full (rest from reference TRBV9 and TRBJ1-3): DSGVTQTPKHLITATGQRVTLRCSPRSGDLSVYWYQQSLDQGLQFLIQYYNGEERAKGNILERFSAQQFPDLHSELNLSSLELGDSALYFCASSSQVGGNTIYFGEGSWLTVV.

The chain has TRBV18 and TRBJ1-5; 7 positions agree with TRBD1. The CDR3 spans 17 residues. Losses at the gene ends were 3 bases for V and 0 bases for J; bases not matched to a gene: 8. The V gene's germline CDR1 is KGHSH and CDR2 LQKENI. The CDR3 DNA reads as TGTGCCAGCTCACCTTCGACAGGGATCAATAGCAATCAGCCCCAGCATTTT. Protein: CASSPSTGINSNQPQHF.

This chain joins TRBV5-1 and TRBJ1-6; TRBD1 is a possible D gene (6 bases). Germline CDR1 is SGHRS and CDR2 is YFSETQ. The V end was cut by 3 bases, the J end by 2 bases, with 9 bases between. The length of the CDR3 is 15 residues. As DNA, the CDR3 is TGCGCCAGCAGCTCAGAGGGGGCCTATAATTCACCCCTCCACTTT. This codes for CASSSEGAYNSPLHF.

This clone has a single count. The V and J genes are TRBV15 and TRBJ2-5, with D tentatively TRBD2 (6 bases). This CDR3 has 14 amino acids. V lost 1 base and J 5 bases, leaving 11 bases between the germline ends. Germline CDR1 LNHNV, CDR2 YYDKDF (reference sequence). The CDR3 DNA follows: TGTGCCACCAGCAGAGGGAGGAGGGGCGAGACCCAGTACTTC. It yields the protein CATSRGRRGETQYF.